The 32 T cell receptor beta chains below all came from one sample that was sequenced in a study of beta chain features in type 1 diabetes. Sequenced material consisted of expressed TCRB transcripts (all of the isolated RNA was reverse transcribed). Data came from immunoSEQ multiplex PCR; TCRdb stores just in-frame clones and leaves some out. Of under 450,000 clones in the sample, over 12% are singletons; the top ten hold about 0.018%. The sample was naive CD4+ T cells from blood. All receptors come from a woman aged 18-29 years in good health.

The rearrangement uses TRBV29-1 and TRBJ1-1; possibly TRBD1 for D (5 bases). The CDR3 sequence is 15 residues long. V shed 5 bases and J shed 1 base, with 17 bases lying between them. CDR1 is SQVTM, CDR2 ANQGSEA, per germline. The CDR3 DNA reads TGCAGCGTTAGGGGTCCCCGAGACGGGAACACTGAAGCTTTCTTT. Amino acid sequence: CSVRGPRDGNTEAFF.

This clone was observed a few times. The CDR3 loop reads CASSASDSGSGRSYNEQFF. In nucleotides, the CDR3 is TGTGCCAGCAGCGCCTCCGACAGCGGGTCAGGCCGATCCTACAATGAGCAGTTCTTC. This chain links TRBV9 with TRBJ2-1, with a weak D call TRBD2 (6 bases). CDR1 is SGDLS and CDR2 is YYNGEE in the germline V gene. Trimming stripped 3 bases from V and 1 base from J, with 23 bases between. The CDR3 is made up of 19 amino acids.

The CDR3 is CASNPPGLGHPDTQYF. The CDR3 bases are TGTGCCAGCAATCCACCGGGACTAGGGCATCCGGATACGCAGTATTTT. V and J are TRBV5-6 and TRBJ2-3; 8 bases are a match to TRBD2. This CDR3 has 16 amino acids. Germline trimming cut 6 bases from V and 6 bases from J; bases unmatched to any gene: 15. Germline CDR1 reads SGHDT; CDR2 reads YYEEEE.

The chain uses TRBV28 and TRBJ1-3; no clear D gene. CDR1 is MDHEN and CDR2 is SYDVKM in the germline V gene. With 5 bases removed from V and 0 bases from J, the gap between germline ends came to 11 bases. This CDR3 comprises 15 residues. The CDR3 sequence is CASSIQPSSGNTIYF. The CDR3 DNA follows: TGTGCCAGCAGTATACAGCCCAGCTCTGGAAACACCATATATTTT.

In its sample, this clone was seen a few times. V and J are TRBV7-9 and TRBJ2-7, with 7 bases matching TRBD2. CDR1 is SEHNR and CDR2 is FQNEAQ in the germline V gene (reference sequence). With V trimmed by 5 bases and J by 5 bases, 12 bases remained unmatched. This CDR3 has 15 amino acids. The CDR3 coding sequence is TGTGCCAGCAGCCCGAGTGGGAGGGGTCCGGACGAGCAGTACTTC. Its translation is CASSPSGRGPDEQYF.

This clone was detected only a few times. As DNA, the CDR3 is TGTGCCAGCAGCTTGGGACAGGGCCGCTCCTACGAGCAGTACTTC. Protein product: CASSLGQGRSYEQYF. The rearrangement links TRBV14 to TRBJ2-7; 9 bases are shared with TRBD1. This CDR3 contains 15 residues. Germline V gene lookup returns CDR1 SGHDN and CDR2 FVKESK. J gave up 0 bases and V 5 bases, and 5 bases lay outside the gene matches.

The chain joins TRBV19 to TRBJ1-2; D gene ambiguous. The CDR3 is 16 amino acids. CDR1 and CDR2 (germline): LNHDA, SQIVND (reference sequence). Trimming shortened V by 5 bases and J by 4 bases, and 20 bases separated the two germline ends. The CDR3 region is CASSPYPLGVGYGYTF. CDR3 DNA: TGTGCCAGTAGTCCATATCCCCTGGGCGTTGGCTATGGCTACACCTTC.

In nucleotides, the CDR3 is TGTGCCAGCATCCCGGGGGTACAGAACTATGGCTACACCTTC. This sequence encodes CASIPGVQNYGYTF. The chain links TRBV5-6 to TRBJ1-2, with D possibly matching TRBD1 (5 bases). The V end lost 6 bases, the J end lost 2 bases, and 14 bases lay between the germline ends. The germline V gene has CDR1 SGHDT and CDR2 YYEEEE. The CDR3 length is 14 residues.

This chain connects TRBV11-2 to TRBJ2-7; 10 nucleotides line up with TRBD2. CDR1 SGHAT and CDR2 FQNNGV come from the germline V gene. The CDR3 is 17 residues long. V lost 7 bases and J lost 6; bases outside the gene matches: 18. CDR3 sequence: CASTRMPSGGRGLEQYF. As DNA, the CDR3 is TGTGCCAGCACCCGAATGCCTAGCGGGGGAAGAGGCCTCGAGCAGTACTTC. Full variable domain (remainder filled in from reference TRBV11-2 and TRBJ2-7): EAGVAQSPRYKIIEKRQSVAFWCNPISGHATLYWYQQILGQGPKLLIQFQNNGVVDDSQLPKDRFSAERLKGVDSTLKIQPAKLEDSAVYLCASTRMPSGGRGLEQYFGPGTRLTVT.

The V call is TRBV23-1, the J call TRBJ1-1; 8 nucleotides line up with TRBD1. TRBV23-1 is filed as an ORF, its function uncertain. The CDR3 consists of 15 residues. With 3 bases clipped from V and 4 bases from J, the junction kept 7 bases outside the gene matches. DNA for the CDR3: TGCGCCAGCAGTCACGGACAGGGAGGGAGCACTGAAGCTTTCTTT. Protein sequence: CASSHGQGGSTEAFF.

This clone was counted a few times. The J gene is TRBJ2-7, the V gene TRBV28; 8 bases fit TRBD1. The germline gives CDR1 MDHEN, CDR2 SYDVKM. The trim removed 4 bases at V and 2 bases at J, leaving 4 bases unmatched. CDR3 length: 14 amino acids. This CDR3 is CASSSGTGPYEQYF. CDR3 DNA sequence: TGTGCCAGCAGTTCCGGGACAGGACCCTACGAGCAGTACTTC.

Only a few counts were recorded for this clone. The chain recombines TRBV28 with TRBJ2-7, with no clear D. Trimming left V 4 bases short and J 6 bases short, with 10 bases between. Germline V gene sequence: CDR1 MDHEN, CDR2 SYDVKM. This CDR3 spans 12 amino acids. CDR3 coding DNA: TGTGCCAGCAGTTGGAGCCGAGGCGAGCAGTACTTC. This encodes CASSWSRGEQYF.

This clone was observed a handful of times. This chain joins TRBV5-4 and TRBJ2-1; 7 nucleotides match TRBD2. This CDR3 region has 16 residues. CDR1 and CDR2 (germline): SGHNT, YYREEE (reference sequence). V was clipped by 4 bases and J by 0 bases; unmatched bases: 7. The CDR3 nucleotides are TGTGCCAGCAGCGGCAGCGGGGTCAGCTCCTACAATGAGCAGTTCTTC. It yields the protein CASSGSGVSSYNEQFF.

The J gene is TRBJ2-1, the V gene TRBV7-9; 7 bases align to TRBD1. Losses at the gene ends were 4 bases for V and 6 bases for J; bases not matched to a gene: 3. The V gene's germline CDR1 is SEHNR and CDR2 FQNEAQ (reference sequence). The CDR3 loop spans 13 amino acids. CDR3 bases: TGTGCCAGCAGCTCACAGGGGCTCAATGAGCAGTTCTTC. Protein: CASSSQGLNEQFF. The full variable domain, its missing parts supplied by reference TRBV7-9 and TRBJ2-1, is DTGVSQNPRHKITKRGQNVTFRCDPISEHNRLYWYRQTLGQGPEFLTYFQNEAQLEKSRLLSDRFSAERPKGSFSTLEIQRTEQGDSAMYLCASSSQGLNEQFFGPGTRLTVL.

For the CDR3, the DNA is TGTGCCAGTAGCTCTAGCGAATACCGACAAGAGACCCAGTACTTC. Translation gives CASSSSEYRQETQYF. The chain couples TRBV19 to TRBJ2-5; TRBD2 is a possible D gene (6 bases). Germline CDR1 reads LNHDA; CDR2 reads SQIVND (reference sequence). The CDR3 is made up of 15 amino acids. V was clipped by 6 bases and J by 2 bases, with 16 bases between them.

In its sample, this clone was seen a few times. This chain connects TRBV7-2 to TRBJ2-1; TRBD2 agrees at 10 bases. Germline V gene data show CDR1 as SGHTA and CDR2 as FQGNSA. The CDR3 is 15 amino acids. V was clipped by 5 bases and J by 4 bases; unmatched bases: 5. Written as DNA, the CDR3 is TGTGCCAGCAGCCGGCGGACTAGCGGTTACAATGAGCAGTTCTTC. Its protein is CASSRRTSGYNEQFF.

The chain has TRBV27 and TRBJ2-7; TRBD1 matches 9 bases. CDR1 is MNHEY and CDR2 is SMNVEV in the germline V gene (reference sequence). Unmatched junction bases numbered 4, after V lost 10 bases and J lost 0 bases. The CDR3 totals 13 residues. CDR3 nucleotides: TGTGCCACCCGGGACAGGGACTCCTACGAGCAGTACTTC. The encoded protein is CATRDRDSYEQYF.

The V gene is TRBV28, the J gene TRBJ2-2, with D unclear. The CDR3 totals 13 residues. Trimming cost V 6 bases and J 9 bases, with 14 bases left between them. Looked up from germline, CDR1 is MDHEN and CDR2 is SYDVKM. Here the CDR3 reads CASRQPGSRELFF. The DNA for the CDR3 is TGTGCCAGCAGACAGCCAGGCTCGAGGGAGCTGTTTTTT.

The chain uses TRBV19 and TRBJ1-5; maybe TRBD1 (6 bases). The CDR3 length is 13 residues. Trimming removed 8 bases from V and 4 bases from J, with 12 bases in between. Germline V gives CDR1 LNHDA, CDR2 SQIVND (reference sequence). The CDR3 region is CASRTGLNQPQHF. The DNA for the CDR3 is TGTGCCAGTCGCACAGGGCTAAATCAGCCCCAGCATTTT.

The chain carries TRBV29-1 and TRBJ2-1, with TRBD1 matching 12 bases. The CDR3 is 15 residues long. Trimming removed 5 bases from V and 10 bases from J; junction bases left unmatched: 12. The germline gives CDR1 SQVTM, CDR2 ANQGSEA. The CDR3 loop is CSVFLPGQGAREQFF. The CDR3 DNA reads as TGCAGCGTTTTCCTCCCGGGACAGGGGGCACGGGAGCAGTTCTTC.

The CDR3 loop is CASSLGSGDLAKNIQYF. The CDR3 nucleotides are TGCGCCAGCAGCTTGGGTTCCGGAGACTTAGCCAAAAACATTCAGTACTTC. The chain recombines TRBV5-1 with TRBJ2-4; unclear D gene. V lost 0 bases and J 0 bases, leaving 13 bases between the germline ends. This CDR3 has 17 residues. Germline V CDR1 and CDR2: SGHRS, YFSETQ.

In the case of this clone: Other DNA sequences in the sample encode the same CDR3. CDR3 DNA: TGCGCCAGCAGCTTGGCCGGACAGGGTAATCAGCCCCAGCATTTT. Its protein is CASSLAGQGNQPQHF. The chain couples TRBV5-1 to TRBJ1-5; 8 bases are a match to TRBD1. The junction had 3 bases not matched to a gene; V was cut back by 0 bases and J by 4 bases. Germline CDR1 is SGHRS and CDR2 is YFSETQ. This CDR3 spans 15 amino acids.

The V call is TRBV5-1, the J call TRBJ1-5; D might be TRBD1 (5 bases). Germline assignment: CDR1 SGHRS and CDR2 YFSETQ. V lost 1 base to trimming and J lost 4 bases, with 9 bases between them. This CDR3 has 14 amino acids. This chain's CDR3 is CASSLNGGNQPQHF. The CDR3 nucleotides read TGCGCCAGCAGCTTGAACGGGGGGAATCAGCCCCAGCATTTT.

A few counts support this clone. The gene calls are TRBV7-9 and TRBJ1-1, with a possible D match to TRBD1 (5 bases). This CDR3 spans 15 amino acids. V lost 5 bases and J 2 bases, leaving 15 bases between the germline ends. Germline values: CDR1 SEHNR, CDR2 FQNEAQ (reference sequence). The CDR3 loop is CASSGKGLANTEAFF. The CDR3, as DNA: TGTGCCAGCAGCGGAAAGGGACTTGCTAACACTGAAGCTTTCTTT.

The chain links TRBV29-1 to TRBJ2-1; a weak D match, TRBD1 (7 bases). Trimming took 5 bases from V and 5 from J, leaving 19 bases between them. Germline lookup yields CDR1 SQVTM and CDR2 ANQGSEA. This CDR3 has 15 residues. CDR3 nucleotide sequence: TGCAGCGTTCGGGGGTATCAGACAGGGCACAATGAGCAGTTCTTC. Translation: CSVRGYQTGHNEQFF.

This clone was seen more than once but under ten times. V is TRBV7-2 and J is TRBJ2-7; D is unresolved. Trimming pared 5 bases from V and 4 bases from J, leaving 15 bases between. CDR3 size: 14 residues. CDR1 is SGHTA and CDR2 is FQGNSA in the germline V gene. In nucleotides, the CDR3 is TGTGCCAGCAGCCGCGGCATGGTGAGGTACGAGCAGTACTTC. The encoded protein is CASSRGMVRYEQYF.

This clone has just a few counts. CDR3 bases: TGTGCCAGCAGTTCCGGGACTAGCGGGAGGGCCTTAAGCGAGCAGTACTTC. It translates to CASSSGTSGRALSEQYF. The V call is TRBV7-2, the J call TRBJ2-7, with 16 nucleotides matching TRBD2. Germline-derived CDR1 and CDR2 are SGHTA and FQGNSA. The CDR3 extends over 17 amino acids. V shed 6 bases, J shed 6 bases, and the junction held 11 bases outside the gene matches. Filled out from reference TRBV7-2 and TRBJ2-7, the complete variable domain reads GAGVSQSPSNKVTEKGKDVELRCDPISGHTALYWYRQSLGQGLEFLIYFQGNSAPDKSGLPSDRFSAERTGGSVSTLTIQRTQQEDSAVYLCASSSGTSGRALSEQYFGPGTRLTVT.

The chain carries TRBV27 and TRBJ2-1; TRBD1 matches 8 bases. In germline, CDR1 is MNHEY, CDR2 SMNVEV (reference sequence). J was trimmed by 9 bases and V by 5 bases; bases with no gene match: 9. The CDR3 has 14 residues. CDR3 coding DNA: TGTGCCAGCAGTCTAACGCGGACAGGGATTGAGCAGTTCTTC. This translates into CASSLTRTGIEQFF.

The CDR3 reads CASSSARLDGYTF. The DNA for the CDR3 is TGTGCCAGCAGCTCTGCTCGTTTAGATGGCTACACCTTC. The gene calls are TRBV7-9 and TRBJ1-2; D not resolved. Trimming pared 4 bases from V and 6 bases from J, leaving 12 bases between. The CDR3 consists of 13 residues. Germline V CDR1 and CDR2: SEHNR, FQNEAQ (reference sequence).

The chain carries TRBV5-1 and TRBJ1-3, with D perhaps TRBD1 (5 bases). Per the germline V gene, CDR1 is SGHRS and CDR2 is YFSETQ. The CDR3 has 16 residues. The germline V and J ends were trimmed by 4 bases and 1 base, with 15 bases remaining between them. The CDR3 protein is CASSAGGTISGNTIYF. The CDR3 nucleotides read TGCGCCAGCAGCGCAGGAGGGACGATTTCTGGAAACACCATATATTTT.

This clone was counted only a few times. This rearrangement joins TRBV9 to TRBJ2-7; TRBD1 agrees at 9 bases. Germline CDR1 SGDLS, CDR2 YYNGEE. Unmatched junction bases numbered 6, after V lost 0 bases and J lost 2 bases. This CDR3 spans 16 amino acids. CDR3 protein: CASSVGSGTGPYEQYF. The DNA for the CDR3 is TGTGCCAGCAGCGTAGGTTCGGGGACAGGGCCCTACGAGCAGTACTTC.

This clone was detected only a few times. The V and J genes are TRBV28 and TRBJ2-7; D is possibly TRBD2 (6 bases). The V end lost 3 bases, the J end lost 2 bases, and 14 bases lay between the germline ends. This CDR3 contains 15 residues. Looked up from germline, CDR1 is MDHEN and CDR2 is SYDVKM. The CDR3 nucleotides are TGTGCCAGCAGTTTCACCGGGACTTCAGCCTACGAGCAGTACTTC. Amino acid sequence: CASSFTGTSAYEQYF.